The entry that follows covers one T cell receptor beta chain sequence. In each sample, at least 6.5 million PBMCs were isolated. This entry comes from a study of blood T cells in healthy people across ages. A second roughly 6 to 11 cycle PCR used barcoded and J-beta primers. TCRdb independently ran MiXCR on the 5' RACE reads; one entry per CDR3 protein. Among about 1.4 million distinct CDR3 sequences listed, around 59% were seen once. V shed 0 bases, J shed 0 bases, and the junction held 4 bases outside the gene matches. The length of the CDR3 is 15 residues. Per germline, CDR1 DFQATT and CDR2 SNEGSKA (reference sequence).

Sample: blood. The TCR was taken from a man aged 18 to 29 in good health. This chain uses TRBV20-1 with TRBJ2-7; 8 nucleotides agree with TRBD2. Here the CDR3 reads CSARDLAGPSYEQYF. The CDR3 DNA reads TGCAGTGCTAGAGACCTAGCGGGCCCCTCCTACGAGCAGTACTTC.